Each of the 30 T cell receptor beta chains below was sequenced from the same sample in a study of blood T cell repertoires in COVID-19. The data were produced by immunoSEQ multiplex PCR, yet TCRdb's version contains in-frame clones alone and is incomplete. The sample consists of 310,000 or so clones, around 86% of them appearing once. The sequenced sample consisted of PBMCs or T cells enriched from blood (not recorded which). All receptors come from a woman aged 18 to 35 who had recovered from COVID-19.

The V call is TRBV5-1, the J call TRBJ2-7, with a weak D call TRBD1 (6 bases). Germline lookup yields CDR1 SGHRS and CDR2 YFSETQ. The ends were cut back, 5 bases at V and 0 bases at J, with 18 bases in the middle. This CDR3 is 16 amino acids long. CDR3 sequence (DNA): TGCGCCAGCAGTCCCTCAGGGGCAGGAAGCTCCTACGAGCAGTACTTC. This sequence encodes CASSPSGAGSSYEQYF.

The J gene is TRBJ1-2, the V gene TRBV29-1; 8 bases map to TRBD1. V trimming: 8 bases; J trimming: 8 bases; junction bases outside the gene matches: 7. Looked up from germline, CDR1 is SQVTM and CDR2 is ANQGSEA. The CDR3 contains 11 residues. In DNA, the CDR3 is TGCAGCACCGGACAGGGCAACGGCTACACCTTC. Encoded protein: CSTGQGNGYTF.

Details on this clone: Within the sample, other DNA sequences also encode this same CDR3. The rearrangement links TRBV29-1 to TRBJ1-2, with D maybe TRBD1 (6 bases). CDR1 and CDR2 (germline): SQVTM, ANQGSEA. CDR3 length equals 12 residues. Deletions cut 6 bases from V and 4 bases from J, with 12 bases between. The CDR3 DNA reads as TGCAGCGTCGCGACAGGCAGCTATGGCTACACCTTC. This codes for CSVATGSYGYTF.

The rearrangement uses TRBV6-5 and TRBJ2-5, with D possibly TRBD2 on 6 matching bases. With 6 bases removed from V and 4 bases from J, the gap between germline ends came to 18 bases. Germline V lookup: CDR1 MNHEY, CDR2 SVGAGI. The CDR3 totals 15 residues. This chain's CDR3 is CASRMYGGPTETQYF. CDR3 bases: TGTGCCAGCAGAATGTACGGGGGACCTACAGAGACCCAGTACTTC.

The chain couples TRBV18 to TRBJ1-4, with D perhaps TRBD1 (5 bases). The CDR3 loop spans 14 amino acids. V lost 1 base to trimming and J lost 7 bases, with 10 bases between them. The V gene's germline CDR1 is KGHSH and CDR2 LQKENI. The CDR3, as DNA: TGTGCCAGCTCACCACGGGGCGCGGCTGAAAAACTGTTTTTT. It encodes CASSPRGAAEKLFF.

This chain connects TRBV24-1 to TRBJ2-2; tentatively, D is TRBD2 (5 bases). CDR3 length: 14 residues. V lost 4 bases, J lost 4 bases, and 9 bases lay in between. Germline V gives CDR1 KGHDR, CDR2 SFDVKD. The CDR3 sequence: CATSDFSGTGELFF. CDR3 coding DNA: TGTGCCACCAGTGACTTCAGCGGCACCGGGGAGCTGTTTTTT.

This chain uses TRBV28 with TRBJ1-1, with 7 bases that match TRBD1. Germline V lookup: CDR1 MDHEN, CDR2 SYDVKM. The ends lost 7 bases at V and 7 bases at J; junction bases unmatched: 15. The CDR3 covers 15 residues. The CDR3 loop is CASTLWGRGTVEAFF. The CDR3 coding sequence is TGTGCCAGCACCCTTTGGGGTCGCGGGACAGTTGAAGCTTTCTTT.

CDR3 sequence reads: CASSQVDEDYGYTF. The CDR3 DNA follows: TGTGCCAGCAGCCAAGTTGACGAGGACTATGGCTACACCTTC. V is TRBV3-1 (or the pseudogene TRBV3-2) and J is TRBJ1-2; D unresolved. There are 14 residues in the CDR3. V was pared by 1 base and J by 3 bases, with 9 bases between. CDR1 is LGHDT, CDR2 YNNKEL, per germline (reference sequence).

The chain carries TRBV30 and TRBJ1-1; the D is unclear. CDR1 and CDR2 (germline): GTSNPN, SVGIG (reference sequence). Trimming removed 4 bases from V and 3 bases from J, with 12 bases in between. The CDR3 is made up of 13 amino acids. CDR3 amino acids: CAWMGQVHTEAFF. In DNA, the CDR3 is TGTGCCTGGATGGGCCAAGTGCACACTGAAGCTTTCTTT.

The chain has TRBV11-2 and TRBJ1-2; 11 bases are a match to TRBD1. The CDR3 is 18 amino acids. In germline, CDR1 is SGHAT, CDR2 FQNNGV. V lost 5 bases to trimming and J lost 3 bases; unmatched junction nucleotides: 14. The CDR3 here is CASSTIRDRGFRDYGYTF. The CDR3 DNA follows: TGTGCCAGCAGCACCATCCGGGACAGGGGGTTTAGGGACTATGGCTACACCTTC.

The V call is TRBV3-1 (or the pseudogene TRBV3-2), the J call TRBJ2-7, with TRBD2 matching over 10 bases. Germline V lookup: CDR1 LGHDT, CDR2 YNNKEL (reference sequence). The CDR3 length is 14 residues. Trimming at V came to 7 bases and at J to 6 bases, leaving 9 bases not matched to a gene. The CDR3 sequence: CASTLAGDATEQYF. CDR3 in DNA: TGTGCCAGCACCCTAGCGGGAGATGCTACCGAGCAGTACTTC.

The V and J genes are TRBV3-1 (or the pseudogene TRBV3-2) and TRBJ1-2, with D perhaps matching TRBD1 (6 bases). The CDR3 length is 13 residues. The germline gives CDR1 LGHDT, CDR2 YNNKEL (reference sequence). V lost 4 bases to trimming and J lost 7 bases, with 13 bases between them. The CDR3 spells CASSPSDSSGYTF. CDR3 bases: TGTGCCAGCAGCCCTTCGGACAGTAGTGGCTACACCTTC.

The CDR3 spells CASSLLGQGEEKLFF. Here the CDR3 DNA reads TGTGCCAGCAGTTTATTAGGGCAGGGGGAGGAAAAACTGTTTTTT. The J gene is TRBJ1-4, the V gene TRBV27; TRBD1 matches 7 bases. Per germline, CDR1 MNHEY and CDR2 SMNVEV (reference sequence). This CDR3 has 15 amino acids. V lost 1 base to trimming and J lost 8 bases; unmatched junction nucleotides: 7.

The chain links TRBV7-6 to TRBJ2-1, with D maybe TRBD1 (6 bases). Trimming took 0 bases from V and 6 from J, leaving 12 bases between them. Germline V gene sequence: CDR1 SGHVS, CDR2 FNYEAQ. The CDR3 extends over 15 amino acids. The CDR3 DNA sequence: TGTGCCAGCAGCTTAGCTTATCACAGGGTCAATGAGCAGTTCTTC. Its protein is CASSLAYHRVNEQFF.

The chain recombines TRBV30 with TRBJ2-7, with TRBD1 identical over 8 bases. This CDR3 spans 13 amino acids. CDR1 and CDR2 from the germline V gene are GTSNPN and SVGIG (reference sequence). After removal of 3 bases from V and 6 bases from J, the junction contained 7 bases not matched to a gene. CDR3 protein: CAWSWTGSSEQYF. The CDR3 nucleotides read TGTGCCTGGAGCTGGACAGGGTCTAGCGAGCAGTACTTC.

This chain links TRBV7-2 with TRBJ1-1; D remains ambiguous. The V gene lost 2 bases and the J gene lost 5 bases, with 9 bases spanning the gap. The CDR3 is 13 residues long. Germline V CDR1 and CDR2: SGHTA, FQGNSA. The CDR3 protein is CASSLWEATEAFF. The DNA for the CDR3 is TGTGCCAGCAGCTTATGGGAGGCGACTGAAGCTTTCTTT.

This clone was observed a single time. CDR3 sequence (DNA): TGTGCCAGCAGCGCTGGGACAGGGAGCGGGGGCATAGAGACCCAGTACTTC. It translates to CASSAGTGSGGIETQYF. The chain uses TRBV5-5 and TRBJ2-5, with D possibly matching TRBD1 (9 bases). Trimming pared 4 bases from V and 4 bases from J, leaving 23 bases between. The germline CDR1 and CDR2 sequences are SGHKS and YYEKEE (reference sequence). The CDR3 runs 17 residues.

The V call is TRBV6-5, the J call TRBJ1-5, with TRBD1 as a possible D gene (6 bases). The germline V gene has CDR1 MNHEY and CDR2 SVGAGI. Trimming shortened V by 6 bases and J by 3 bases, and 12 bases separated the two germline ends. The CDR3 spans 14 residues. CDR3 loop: CASSPDRNNQPQHF. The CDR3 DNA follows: TGTGCCAGCAGCCCCGACAGGAACAATCAGCCCCAGCATTTT.

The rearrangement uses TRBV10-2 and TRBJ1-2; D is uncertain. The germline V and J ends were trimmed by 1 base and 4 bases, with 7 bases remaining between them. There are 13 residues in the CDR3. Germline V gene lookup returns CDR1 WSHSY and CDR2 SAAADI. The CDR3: CASSELRIYGYTF. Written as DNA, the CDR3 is TGCGCCAGCAGTGAGTTGCGGATCTATGGCTACACCTTC.

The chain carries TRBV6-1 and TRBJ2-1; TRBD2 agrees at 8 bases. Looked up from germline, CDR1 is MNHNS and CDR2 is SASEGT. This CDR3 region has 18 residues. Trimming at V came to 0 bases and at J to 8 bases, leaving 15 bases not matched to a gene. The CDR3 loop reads CASSEAPSSLEREYEQFF. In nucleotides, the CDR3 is TGTGCCAGCAGTGAAGCACCCTCCTCCCTCGAGCGGGAGTATGAGCAGTTCTTC.

The CDR3 protein is CASSEEETGGLSTDTQYF. The CDR3 DNA follows: TGTGCCAGCAGTGAAGAGGAGACAGGGGGCCTTAGCACAGATACGCAGTATTTT. This sequence joins TRBV6-1 and TRBJ2-3, with 10 bases matching TRBD1. The CDR3 runs 18 residues. Germline CDR1 is MNHNS and CDR2 is SASEGT. The V segment lost 1 base and the J segment 0 bases; nucleotides outside the gene matches: 7.

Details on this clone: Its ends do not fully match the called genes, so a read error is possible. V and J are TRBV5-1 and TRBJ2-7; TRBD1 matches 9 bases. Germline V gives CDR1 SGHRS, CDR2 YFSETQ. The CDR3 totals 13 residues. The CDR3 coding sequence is TGCGCCAGCACGGGCGAAACCGGGACAGGGTTGAACTTC. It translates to CASTGETGTGLNF.

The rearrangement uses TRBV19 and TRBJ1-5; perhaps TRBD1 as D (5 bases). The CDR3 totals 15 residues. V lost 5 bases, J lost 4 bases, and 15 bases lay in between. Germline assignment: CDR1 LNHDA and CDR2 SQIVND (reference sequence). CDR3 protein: CASSRPDSRNQPQHF. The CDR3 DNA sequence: TGTGCCAGTAGTCGACCCGACAGCCGTAATCAGCCCCAGCATTTT.

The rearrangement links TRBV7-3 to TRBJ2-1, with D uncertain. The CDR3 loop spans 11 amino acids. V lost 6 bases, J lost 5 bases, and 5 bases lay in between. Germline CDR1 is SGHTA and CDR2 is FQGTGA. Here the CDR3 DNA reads TGTGCCAGCAGGGCGGACAATGAGCAGTTCTTC. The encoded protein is CASRADNEQFF.

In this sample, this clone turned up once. The CDR3 region has the DNA TGCGCCAGCAGCTTGTCTGGACGGCGGGATCAGCCCCAGCATTTT. Translated: CASSLSGRRDQPQHF. The genes are TRBV5-1 and TRBJ1-5; D remains ambiguous. With 1 base removed from V and 5 bases from J, the gap between germline ends came to 13 bases. This CDR3 is 15 amino acids long. The V gene's germline CDR1 is SGHRS and CDR2 YFSETQ.

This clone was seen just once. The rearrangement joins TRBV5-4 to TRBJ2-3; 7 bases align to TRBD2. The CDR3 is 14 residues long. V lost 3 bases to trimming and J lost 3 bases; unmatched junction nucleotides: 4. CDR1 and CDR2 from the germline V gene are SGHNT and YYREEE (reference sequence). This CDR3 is CASSWGGVTDTQYF. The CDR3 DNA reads TGTGCCAGCAGCTGGGGGGGGGTTACAGATACGCAGTATTTT.

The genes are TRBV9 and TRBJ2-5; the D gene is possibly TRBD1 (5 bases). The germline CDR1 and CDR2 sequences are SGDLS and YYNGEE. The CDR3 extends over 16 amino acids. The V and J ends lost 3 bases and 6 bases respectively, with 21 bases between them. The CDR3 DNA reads TGTGCCAGCAGCGATGGGGATAAGGGGTATGTGAAGACCCAGTACTTC. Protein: CASSDGDKGYVKTQYF.

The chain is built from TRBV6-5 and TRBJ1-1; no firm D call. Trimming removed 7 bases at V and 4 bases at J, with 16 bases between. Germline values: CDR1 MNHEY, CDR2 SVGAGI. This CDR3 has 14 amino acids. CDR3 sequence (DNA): TGTGCCAGCAATCTCGGAGGGCCGGCCACTGAAGCTTTCTTT. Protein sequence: CASNLGGPATEAFF.

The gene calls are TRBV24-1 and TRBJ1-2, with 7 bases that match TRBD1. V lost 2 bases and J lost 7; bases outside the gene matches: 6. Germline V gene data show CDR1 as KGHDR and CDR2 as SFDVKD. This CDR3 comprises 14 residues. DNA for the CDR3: TGTGCCACCAGTGATTCACAGGGGACAGCTGGCTACACCTTC. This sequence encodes CATSDSQGTAGYTF.

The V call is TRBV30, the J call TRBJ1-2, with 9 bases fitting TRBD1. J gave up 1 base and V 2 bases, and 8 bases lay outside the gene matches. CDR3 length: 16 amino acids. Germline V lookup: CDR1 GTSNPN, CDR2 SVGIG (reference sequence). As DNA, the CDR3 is TGTGCCTGGAGTTGGACAGGGGCCCCCCTTAACTATGGCTACACCTTC. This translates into CAWSWTGAPLNYGYTF. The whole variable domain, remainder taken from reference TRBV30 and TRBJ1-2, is SQTIHQWPATLVQPVGSPLSLECTVEGTSNPNLYWYRQAAGRGLQLLFYSVGIGQISSEVPQNLSASRPQDRQFILSSKKLLLSDSGFYLCAWSWTGAPLNYGYTFGSGTRLTVV.